These 30 T cell receptor beta chains came from one sample sequenced in a study of cytomegalovirus exposure and HLA in healthy donors. Use of 60 Vbeta and 13 Jbeta primers characterized the PCR. Here immunoSEQ multiplex PCR was the method, and the copy in TCRdb shows in-frame clones only, minus some. This repertoire includes roughly 30,000 clones. The sequenced sample consisted of PBMCs. The receptors shown here come from a woman aged 40 to 55 in good health and CMV-seropositive.

This rearrangement joins TRBV10-3 to TRBJ1-5, with D hard to call. Trimming cost V 11 bases and J 2 bases, with 10 bases left between them. From germline, CDR1 is ENHRY and CDR2 SYGVKD. The CDR3 length is 12 residues. Written as DNA, the CDR3 is TGTGCCGCCGGGAAGGGCAATCAGCCCCAGCATTTT. Translating it yields CAAGKGNQPQHF.

The chain links TRBV6-5 to TRBJ2-7, with D possibly being TRBD1 (5 bases). The V end was cut by 5 bases, the J end by 5 bases, with 13 bases between. This CDR3 region has 13 residues. Germline-derived CDR1 and CDR2 are MNHEY and SVGAGI. CDR3 DNA sequence: TGTGCCAGCAGTCCCTCAGGGCGCGACGAGCAGTACTTC. Amino acids: CASSPSGRDEQYF.

The V call is TRBV18, the J call TRBJ2-3; 8 nucleotides align to TRBD2. The CDR3 consists of 14 residues. V was pared by 6 bases and J by 2 bases, with 4 bases of the junction left unmatched. CDR1 is KGHSH and CDR2 is LQKENI in the germline V gene. In DNA form, the CDR3 reads TGTGCCAGCTCCCAAGCGGGAGCCACAGATACGCAGTATTTT. Translation: CASSQAGATDTQYF.

The gene calls are TRBV30 and TRBJ2-1; 10 nucleotides agree with TRBD2. Germline V gene lookup returns CDR1 GTSNPN and CDR2 SVGIG (reference sequence). The V segment lost 1 base and the J segment 2 bases; nucleotides outside the gene matches: 5. This CDR3 region has 16 residues. CDR3 protein: CAWSEVAGGTYNEQFF. The CDR3 DNA reads as TGTGCCTGGAGTGAAGTAGCGGGAGGAACCTACAATGAGCAGTTCTTC. Based on the CDR3 plus reference TRBV30 and TRBJ2-1, the full variable domain is SQTIHQWPATLVQPVGSPLSLECTVEGTSNPNLYWYRQAAGRGLQLLFYSVGIGQISSEVPQNLSASRPQDRQFILSSKKLLLSDSGFYLCAWSEVAGGTYNEQFFGPGTRLTVL.

The rearrangement links TRBV9 to TRBJ2-3, with 7 bases aligning to TRBD1. The junction had 3 bases not matched to a gene; V was cut back by 3 bases and J by 5 bases. The CDR3 length is 13 residues. The germline V gene encodes CDR1 SGDLS and CDR2 YYNGEE. In nucleotides, the CDR3 is TGTGCCAGCAGCGGACAGGGAGAAGATACGCAGTATTTT. Protein: CASSGQGEDTQYF.

The gene calls are TRBV4-1 and TRBJ2-7; the D is unclear. The CDR3 is made up of 13 amino acids. Trimming removed 0 bases from V and 3 bases from J, with 6 bases in between. CDR1 and CDR2 (germline): MGHRA, YSYEKL. The CDR3 is CASSQDRLYEQYF. CDR3 nucleotide sequence: TGCGCCAGCAGCCAAGATAGACTCTACGAGCAGTACTTC.

The chain uses TRBV29-1 and TRBJ2-1; TRBD1 agrees at 9 bases. The CDR3 is 12 residues long. V was clipped by 6 bases and J by 5 bases; unmatched bases: 2. Germline V gives CDR1 SQVTM, CDR2 ANQGSEA. In DNA form, the CDR3 reads TGCAGCGTGGACAGGGGAGACAATGAGCAGTTCTTC. Translating gives CSVDRGDNEQFF.

The chain recombines TRBV6-5 with TRBJ2-7, with TRBD2 as a possible D gene (5 bases). Germline values: CDR1 MNHEY, CDR2 SVGAGI. This CDR3 is built from 13 residues. V shed 6 bases and J shed 3 bases, with 12 bases lying between them. CDR3 coding DNA: TGTGCCAGCAGGTCCGGGAATCTCTACGAGCAGTACTTC. As protein: CASRSGNLYEQYF.

As regards this clone: In the same sample, other DNA sequences code for this CDR3. The chain combines TRBV6-6 with TRBJ2-5, with no clear D. The CDR3 length is 12 residues. V was shortened by 2 bases and J by 5 bases, with 6 bases between the two germline ends. The germline V gene encodes CDR1 MNHNY and CDR2 SVGAGI (reference sequence). CDR3 coding DNA: TGTGCCAGCAGTTACAGCCGGGAGACCCAGTACTTC. It is translated as CASSYSRETQYF.

The chain joins TRBV29-1 to TRBJ1-2; TRBD1 aligns across 9 bases. V trimming: 7 bases; J trimming: 8 bases; junction bases outside the gene matches: 11. The V gene's germline CDR1 is SQVTM and CDR2 ANQGSEA. The CDR3 has 13 amino acids. CDR3 in amino acids: CSATTQGAQGYTF. CDR3 sequence (DNA): TGCAGCGCCACTACACAGGGGGCGCAGGGCTACACCTTC. Full variable domain (outside the CDR3, taken from reference TRBV29-1 and TRBJ1-2): SAVISQKPSRDICQRGTSLTIQCQVDSQVTMMFWYRQQPGQSLTLIATANQGSEATYESGFVIDKFPISRPNLTFSTLTVSNMSPEDSSIYLCSATTQGAQGYTFGSGTRLTVV.

V usage is TRBV20-1 and J usage is TRBJ2-7, with 8 positions matching TRBD2. The CDR3 is made up of 11 amino acids. V was pared by 0 bases and J by 12 bases, with 4 bases of the junction left unmatched. Germline V gives CDR1 DFQATT, CDR2 SNEGSKA (reference sequence). The CDR3 DNA reads as TGCAGTGCTAGAGATGCGGGAGGAACGTACTTC. It yields the protein CSARDAGGTYF.

The chain has TRBV7-2 and TRBJ2-3, with 9 bases identical to TRBD2. From germline, CDR1 is SGHTA and CDR2 FQGNSA. This CDR3 region has 15 residues. V shed 3 bases and J 3 bases; nucleotides not matched to a gene: 4. In DNA, the CDR3 is TGTGCCAGCAGCTTCGGGCGGGAGGGAACAGATACGCAGTATTTT. Its translation: CASSFGREGTDTQYF.

V is TRBV7-3 and J is TRBJ2-1, with a weak D call TRBD2 (7 bases). This CDR3 comprises 16 residues. With 2 bases removed from V and 4 bases from J, the gap between germline ends came to 15 bases. Looked up from germline, CDR1 is SGHTA and CDR2 is FQGTGA. The CDR3 loop reads CASSLLWGGAYNEQFF. In DNA, the CDR3 is TGTGCCAGCAGCTTATTGTGGGGGGGCGCTTACAATGAGCAGTTCTTC.

The chain employs TRBV30 and TRBJ1-4; no reliable D call. There are 13 residues in the CDR3. Trimming shortened V by 1 base and J by 10 bases, and 13 bases separated the two germline ends. The germline CDR1 and CDR2 sequences are GTSNPN and SVGIG (reference sequence). The CDR3 DNA reads as TGTGCCTGGAGTGCGTCCCTCAGCGGAAAACTGTTTTTT. Translating it yields CAWSASLSGKLFF.

The J gene is TRBJ1-1, the V gene TRBV9; D may be TRBD1 (5 bases). The CDR3 is made up of 12 amino acids. Germline V CDR1 and CDR2: SGDLS, YYNGEE. Trimming cost V 5 bases and J 6 bases, with 11 bases left between them. The CDR3 is CASSRGDAEAFF. The DNA of the CDR3 is TGTGCCAGCAGTCGGGGGGACGCTGAAGCTTTCTTT.

The CDR3 DNA reads TGTGCCACCAGCAGAACCCCCGCGGGAGACCCCTACGAGCAGTACTTC. This gives the protein CATSRTPAGDPYEQYF. The chain employs TRBV15 and TRBJ2-7, with 7 bases aligning to TRBD2. V was clipped by 2 bases and J by 2 bases; unmatched bases: 9. CDR3 size: 16 residues. In germline, CDR1 is LNHNV, CDR2 YYDKDF (reference sequence). Using reference TRBV15 and TRBJ2-7 for the parts outside the CDR3, the full variable domain is DAMVIQNPRYQVTQFGKPVTLSCSQTLNHNVMYWYQQKSSQAPKLLFHYYDKDFNNEADTPDNFQSRRPNTSFCFLDIRSPGLGDTAMYLCATSRTPAGDPYEQYFGPGTRLTVT.

The chain links TRBV9 to TRBJ2-7; a weak D match, TRBD2 (6 bases). The germline gives CDR1 SGDLS, CDR2 YYNGEE. This CDR3 region has 14 residues. The ends were cut back, 4 bases at V and 7 bases at J, with 18 bases in the middle. This CDR3 reads CASSYRDSTSEQYF. DNA for the CDR3: TGTGCCAGCAGCTACCGGGACTCGACCTCTGAGCAGTACTTC.

V usage is TRBV29-1 and J usage is TRBJ1-3; possibly TRBD1 for D (5 bases). The CDR3 extends over 14 amino acids. Germline loops: CDR1 SQVTM, CDR2 ANQGSEA. Trimming pared 5 bases from V and 2 bases from J, leaving 13 bases between. In DNA, the CDR3 is TGCAGCGTTTCTCAGGGTTCCCCTGGAAACACCATATATTTT. It is translated as CSVSQGSPGNTIYF.

The V gene is TRBV28, the J gene TRBJ1-5; no clear D gene. V lost 3 bases and J 7 bases, leaving 10 bases between the germline ends. The CDR3 consists of 13 residues. Germline values: CDR1 MDHEN, CDR2 SYDVKM. CDR3 in amino acids: CASSLNAGQPQHF. The DNA for the CDR3 is TGTGCCAGCAGTTTGAATGCCGGGCAGCCCCAGCATTTT.

The rearrangement links TRBV19 to TRBJ1-1, with D hard to call. CDR3 length: 13 amino acids. Per germline, CDR1 LNHDA and CDR2 SQIVND (reference sequence). Trimming removed 8 bases from V and 0 bases from J, with 10 bases in between. This CDR3 reads CASGEILNTEAFF. As DNA, the CDR3 is TGTGCCAGTGGAGAGATTTTGAACACTGAAGCTTTCTTT.

The CDR3: CASSLSLSGANVLTF. Here the CDR3 DNA reads TGTGCCAGCAGCCTCAGTCTCTCTGGGGCCAACGTCCTGACTTTC. The chain recombines TRBV7-9 with TRBJ2-6; D remains ambiguous. Per germline, CDR1 SEHNR and CDR2 FQNEAQ (reference sequence). CDR3 length equals 15 residues. V was cut by 5 bases and J by 0 bases, with 8 bases left in between. Complete variable domain (other parts from reference TRBV7-9 and TRBJ2-6): DTGVSQNPRHKITKRGQNVTFRCDPISEHNRLYWYRQTLGQGPEFLTYFQNEAQLEKSRLLSDRFSAERPKGSFSTLEIQRTEQGDSAMYLCASSLSLSGANVLTFGAGSRLTVL.

The rearrangement uses TRBV30 and TRBJ1-6; no clear D gene. V lost 3 bases to trimming and J lost 10 bases, with 16 bases between them. The CDR3 runs to 14 residues. Per the germline V gene, CDR1 is GTSNPN and CDR2 is SVGIG (reference sequence). DNA for the CDR3: TGTGCCTGGAGGCCCCGAGGCGGAAGGTCACCCCTCCACTTT. This sequence encodes CAWRPRGGRSPLHF.

The chain carries TRBV19 and TRBJ1-5; no firm D call. Germline V gene sequence: CDR1 LNHDA, CDR2 SQIVND (reference sequence). The CDR3 runs to 19 residues. The germline V and J ends were trimmed by 7 bases and 0 bases, with 25 bases remaining between them. The CDR3 loop is CASTHRPGRQPYSNQPQHF. DNA for the CDR3: TGTGCCAGTACACATCGGCCAGGTCGCCAACCCTATAGCAATCAGCCCCAGCATTTT.

The chain employs TRBV18 and TRBJ2-3; TRBD2 might be the D (5 bases). Between the trimmed V and J ends, which lost 0 bases and 5 bases, there was a span of 6 bases. The CDR3 has 13 amino acids. Germline V CDR1 and CDR2: KGHSH, LQKENI. As DNA, the CDR3 is TGTGCCAGCTCACCACCCCGGGAAGATACGCAGTATTTT. Translation: CASSPPREDTQYF.

CDR3 region: CASSIDSSDTGELFF. The CDR3 region has the DNA TGTGCCAGTAGTATAGACAGTAGCGACACCGGGGAGCTGTTTTTT. The chain links TRBV19 to TRBJ2-2, with D possibly TRBD2 on 5 matching bases. Trimming pared 0 bases from V and 3 bases from J, leaving 8 bases between. The CDR3 runs 15 residues. Germline lookup yields CDR1 LNHDA and CDR2 SQIVND (reference sequence).

The chain couples TRBV14 to TRBJ2-7, with a tentative D call TRBD2 (5 bases). The CDR3 has 13 amino acids. From germline, CDR1 is SGHDN and CDR2 FVKESK. The V end was cut by 2 bases, the J end by 6 bases, with 11 bases between. CDR3 sequence (DNA): TGTGCCAGCAGCCAACAACTAGAAGGCGAGCAGTACTTC. Its translation: CASSQQLEGEQYF.

V and J are TRBV2 and TRBJ1-2; unclear D gene. V shed 6 bases and J shed 4 bases, with 15 bases lying between them. The CDR3 is 14 amino acids. Germline CDR1 SNHLY, CDR2 FYNNEI. The CDR3 protein is CASSLDMGGYGYTF. The CDR3 nucleotides read TGTGCCAGCAGCCTAGACATGGGAGGCTATGGCTACACCTTC.

This chain uses TRBV10-3 with TRBJ2-5; 8 bases align to TRBD2. The ends lost 7 bases at V and 1 base at J; junction bases unmatched: 5. The CDR3 sequence is 14 residues long. CDR1 is ENHRY and CDR2 is SYGVKD in the germline V gene. DNA of the CDR3: TGTGCCATCAAATCGGCGGGGGGCCAAGAGACCCAGTACTTC. It is translated as CAIKSAGGQETQYF.

Its frequency marks this clone as medium-sized. The chain recombines TRBV4-1 with TRBJ2-3; no definite D call. Germline V gives CDR1 MGHRA, CDR2 YSYEKL. The CDR3 has 15 amino acids. V was clipped by 1 base and J by 0 bases, with 8 bases between them. The CDR3 reads CASSQASLSTDTQYF. DNA for the CDR3: TGCGCCAGCAGCCAAGCATCACTTAGCACAGATACGCAGTATTTT.

The rearrangement uses TRBV5-1 and TRBJ2-7; the match to TRBD2 covers 7 bases. The CDR3 is 16 residues long. J gave up 6 bases and V 3 bases, and 15 bases lay outside the gene matches. The germline V gene has CDR1 SGHRS and CDR2 YFSETQ. The CDR3 protein is CASSSSSGGFLREQYF. The CDR3 DNA reads as TGCGCCAGCAGCTCCTCTAGCGGCGGCTTTCTACGCGAGCAGTACTTC.